Listed here are 26 T cell receptor beta chains from one sample, sequenced in a study of shared clonotypes between healthy human individuals. TCRdb's table, derived via immunoSEQ multiplex PCR, lists solely in-frame clones and lacks some. The sample has around 990,000 clones, about 72% seen once. The sample consisted of memory CD4+ T cells from PBMCs. Subset given: CD45RA-negative fraction. Every receptor here comes from a man younger than 35 in good health. Some clones in this sample may be carry-over from other donors' samples.

CDR3 loop: CASSLDLTGFHEQYF. The CDR3 bases are TGTGCCAGCAGCTTGGATCTGACAGGGTTCCACGAGCAGTACTTC. This chain joins TRBV5-6 and TRBJ2-7; TRBD1 aligns across 7 bases. This CDR3 spans 15 amino acids. CDR1 is SGHDT and CDR2 is YYEEEE in the germline V gene. Trimming removed 0 bases from V and 5 bases from J; junction bases left unmatched: 8.

This clone was counted at least ten times. The V call is TRBV28, the J call TRBJ1-1; TRBD1 matches at 7 bases. Germline-derived CDR1 and CDR2 are MDHEN and SYDVKM. The CDR3 extends over 14 amino acids. Trimming took 3 bases from V and 5 from J; bases not matched to a gene: 6. In DNA, the CDR3 is TGTGCCAGCAGTTTTAATGACAGGGCGACTGAAGCTTTCTTT. Protein: CASSFNDRATEAFF.

V and J are TRBV28 and TRBJ2-7; TRBD1 aligns across 10 bases. V gave up 6 bases and J gave up 4 bases; unmatched junction bases: 6. The CDR3 has 14 residues. CDR1 is MDHEN and CDR2 is SYDVKM in the germline V gene. The DNA for the CDR3 is TGTGCCAGCAGGCCGGGACAGGGGAGATACGAGCAGTACTTC. It codes for CASRPGQGRYEQYF.

The chain links TRBV7-2 to TRBJ1-5; unclear D gene. This CDR3 has 13 residues. Germline loops: CDR1 SGHTA, CDR2 FQGNSA. V dropped 8 bases and J dropped 0 bases, with 8 bases sitting between them. CDR3 protein: CASGYRSNQPQHF. The CDR3 region has the DNA TGTGCCAGCGGTTATCGTAGCAATCAGCCCCAGCATTTT.

This clone was seen a single time. The chain recombines TRBV28 with TRBJ2-5; D may match TRBD1 or TRBD2 (6 bases each). V was clipped by 5 bases and J by 5 bases, with 18 bases between them. This CDR3 spans 15 amino acids. The germline gives CDR1 MDHEN, CDR2 SYDVKM. CDR3 in DNA: TGTGCCAGCAGTCGCCTTAGCGGAGGGGGGGAGACCCAGTACTTC. It is translated as CASSRLSGGGETQYF.

This chain joins TRBV19 and TRBJ2-6, with unresolved D. This CDR3 is built from 14 residues. V gave up 5 bases and J gave up 0 bases, with 5 bases separating them. CDR1 is LNHDA, CDR2 SQIVND, per germline (reference sequence). The CDR3, as DNA: TGTGCCAGTAGTCACATCTCTGGGGCCAACGTCCTGACTTTC. This encodes CASSHISGANVLTF.

This clone was picked up a small number of times. The gene calls are TRBV9 and TRBJ2-7; possibly TRBD2 for D (5 bases). There are 15 residues in the CDR3. Trimming removed 4 bases at V and 0 bases at J, with 14 bases between. Per the germline V gene, CDR1 is SGDLS and CDR2 is YYNGEE. The DNA for the CDR3 is TGTGCCAGCAGCCCCTCGGGGATCGGCTCCTACGAGCAGTACTTC. This encodes CASSPSGIGSYEQYF.

This clone has just a few counts. This chain connects TRBV30 to TRBJ1-1, with 7 nucleotides matching TRBD1. Germline-derived CDR1 and CDR2 are GTSNPN and SVGIG (reference sequence). The CDR3 loop spans 12 amino acids. V was pared by 6 bases and J by 4 bases, with 5 bases of the junction left unmatched. The CDR3 nucleotides are TGTGCCTGCGGTCCAGGGGGCACTGAAGCTTTCTTT. Its translation is CACGPGGTEAFF.

CDR3 protein: CASSQASLLRAGGDTDTQYF. DNA for the CDR3: TGCGCCAGCAGCCAAGCTTCTCTACTAAGGGCGGGAGGGGACACAGATACGCAGTATTTT. The chain joins TRBV4-1 to TRBJ2-3; the match to TRBD2 covers 9 bases. Germline V CDR1 and CDR2: MGHRA, YSYEKL. The CDR3 is 20 residues long. V lost 1 base, J lost 2 bases, and 16 bases stayed unmatched.

This chain connects TRBV7-2 to TRBJ1-5; 7 bases match TRBD1. The trim removed 1 base at V and 6 bases at J, leaving 6 bases unmatched. The CDR3 is 15 amino acids. Germline-derived CDR1 and CDR2 are SGHTA and FQGNSA. The DNA of the CDR3 is TGTGCCAGCAGCTTAGGACAGGGACTAGGTCAGCCCCAGCATTTT. Translated: CASSLGQGLGQPQHF.

The chain uses TRBV5-8 and TRBJ2-3; the D gene could be TRBD1 or TRBD2 (5 bases each). V lost 5 bases to trimming and J lost 10 bases, with 23 bases between them. Germline V gene lookup returns CDR1 SGHTS and CDR2 YDEGEE. This CDR3 spans 15 amino acids. DNA of the CDR3: TGTGCCAGCAGGAAACCGGGATCAACTAAGGGGCCGCAGTATTTT. Protein sequence: CASRKPGSTKGPQYF.

This clone was found once. This chain connects TRBV11-3 to TRBJ2-5, with D possibly being TRBD1 or TRBD2 (5 bases each). V lost 3 bases and J lost 8, with 13 bases in between. In germline, CDR1 is SGHNT, CDR2 YENEEA. CDR3 length: 13 residues. CDR3 coding DNA: TGTGCCAGCAGCTTTGGGACGGAGACCACCCAGTACTTC. Translation gives CASSFGTETTQYF.

The chain has TRBV11-2 and TRBJ1-1; a possible D gene is TRBD1 (5 bases). The length of the CDR3 is 14 residues. V gave up 2 bases and J gave up 4 bases, with 11 bases separating them. Germline lookup yields CDR1 SGHAT and CDR2 FQNNGV. The CDR3 sequence is CASSLLAGLTEAFF. Written as DNA, the CDR3 is TGTGCCAGCAGCTTATTGGCAGGGCTCACTGAAGCTTTCTTT.

V gene TRBV30 combines with J gene TRBJ1-5; 9 bases agree with TRBD1. Germline CDR1 is GTSNPN and CDR2 is SVGIG (reference sequence). The CDR3 has 15 amino acids. The V segment lost 1 base and the J segment 3 bases; nucleotides outside the gene matches: 4. CDR3 bases: TGTGCCTGGAGTGCGGACAGGGGCTTCAATCAGCCCCAGCATTTT. Protein sequence: CAWSADRGFNQPQHF.

The chain has TRBV27 and TRBJ2-2; D uncertain. Germline assignment: CDR1 MNHEY and CDR2 SMNVEV (reference sequence). The length of the CDR3 is 16 residues. Trimming left V 2 bases short and J 0 bases short, with 10 bases between. This CDR3 is CASSLRGTANTGELFF. The CDR3 DNA is TGTGCCAGCAGTTTACGAGGAACCGCGAACACCGGGGAGCTGTTTTTT.

The chain combines TRBV11-2 with TRBJ1-4; 8 nucleotides line up with TRBD1. Germline CDR1 and CDR2: SGHAT and FQNNGV. V lost 5 bases, J lost 4 bases, and 3 bases stayed unmatched. CDR3 length: 14 residues. CDR3 DNA sequence: TGTGCCAGCAGCCTTGGACAGGGTAATGAAAAACTGTTTTTT. It codes for CASSLGQGNEKLFF.

The chain links TRBV27 to TRBJ1-5; 7 nucleotides agree with TRBD1. V shed 9 bases and J 4 bases; nucleotides not matched to a gene: 6. CDR3 length: 13 residues. CDR1 and CDR2 (germline): MNHEY, SMNVEV (reference sequence). In DNA form, the CDR3 reads TGTGCCAGTGGGGACAGTCGTAATCAGCCCCAGCATTTT. This gives the protein CASGDSRNQPQHF.

V is TRBV5-1 and J is TRBJ1-2; the D gene is possibly TRBD1 (5 bases). The germline V and J ends were trimmed by 2 bases and 7 bases, with 15 bases remaining between them. The CDR3 spans 14 residues. CDR1 is SGHRS, CDR2 YFSETQ, per germline. CDR3 nucleotides: TGCGCCAGCAGCTTCAATATGGGGGAGGCTGGCTACACCTTC. Its translation is CASSFNMGEAGYTF.

The chain couples TRBV27 to TRBJ2-7; 7 bases are shared with TRBD1. V lost 5 bases to trimming and J lost 3 bases; unmatched junction nucleotides: 7. CDR1 MNHEY and CDR2 SMNVEV come from the germline V gene (reference sequence). The CDR3 has 14 residues. DNA for the CDR3: TGTGCCAGCAGTCCCAACAGGGGCGACTACGAGCAGTACTTC. It encodes CASSPNRGDYEQYF.

V usage is TRBV7-2 and J usage is TRBJ2-7; D may be TRBD1 (6 bases). The CDR3 totals 14 residues. In germline, CDR1 is SGHTA, CDR2 FQGNSA. Trimming stripped 1 base from V and 6 bases from J, with 13 bases between. The CDR3, as DNA: TGTGCCAGCAGCTTAGGTACAGGGACGGGCGAGCAGTACTTC. Its translation is CASSLGTGTGEQYF.

This clone was picked up one time. The chain employs TRBV7-3 and TRBJ2-5; D unclear. Looked up from germline, CDR1 is SGHTA and CDR2 is FQGTGA. The CDR3 totals 16 residues. The ends were cut back, 2 bases at V and 2 bases at J, with 15 bases in the middle. The CDR3 is CASSLGPRLTQETQYF. In DNA form, the CDR3 reads TGTGCCAGCAGCTTAGGGCCGAGGCTGACTCAAGAGACCCAGTACTTC.

J is TRBJ2-3 and V is TRBV5-1; D remains unclear. Germline V lookup: CDR1 SGHRS, CDR2 YFSETQ. The V gene lost 4 bases and the J gene lost 6 bases, with 15 bases spanning the gap. This CDR3 spans 14 amino acids. The CDR3 DNA sequence: TGCGCCAGCAGCGAGGAATTAACCCAGGATACGCAGTATTTT. The encoded protein is CASSEELTQDTQYF.

Concerning this clone itself: The sample holds other DNA sequences that translate to the same CDR3. This chain links TRBV5-1 with TRBJ1-2; D is ambiguous. Per germline, CDR1 SGHRS and CDR2 YFSETQ. Trimming shortened V by 0 bases and J by 2 bases, and 5 bases separated the two germline ends. This CDR3 comprises 13 residues. CDR3 DNA sequence: TGCGCCAGCAGCTTGGCCGGGAACTATGGCTACACCTTC. It specifies CASSLAGNYGYTF.

CDR3 sequence reads: CAISDIRATSNYGYTF. CDR3 DNA: TGTGCCATCAGTGATATTCGAGCAACCAGCAACTATGGCTACACCTTC. The V gene is TRBV10-3, the J gene TRBJ1-2; D gene unclear. The CDR3 runs to 16 residues. CDR1 ENHRY and CDR2 SYGVKD come from the germline V gene. Trimming cost V 3 bases and J 2 bases, with 16 bases left between them.

The genes are TRBV28 and TRBJ2-2, with TRBD1 matching 7 bases. The CDR3 extends over 19 amino acids. Germline V gene lookup returns CDR1 MDHEN and CDR2 SYDVKM. The trim removed 4 bases at V and 4 bases at J, leaving 18 bases unmatched. The CDR3 sequence: CASSSQGFLTGATTGELFF. The CDR3 region has the DNA TGTGCCAGCAGTTCGCAAGGATTCTTAACAGGGGCCACCACCGGGGAGCTGTTTTTT.

The chain links TRBV7-2 to TRBJ2-5; 8 nucleotides align to TRBD2. This CDR3 is built from 16 residues. After removal of 3 bases from V and 0 bases from J, the junction contained 6 bases not matched to a gene. Germline V lookup: CDR1 SGHTA, CDR2 FQGNSA. The CDR3: CASSFGTSTDQETQYF. Here the CDR3 DNA reads TGTGCCAGCAGCTTTGGGACTAGTACAGACCAAGAGACCCAGTACTTC.